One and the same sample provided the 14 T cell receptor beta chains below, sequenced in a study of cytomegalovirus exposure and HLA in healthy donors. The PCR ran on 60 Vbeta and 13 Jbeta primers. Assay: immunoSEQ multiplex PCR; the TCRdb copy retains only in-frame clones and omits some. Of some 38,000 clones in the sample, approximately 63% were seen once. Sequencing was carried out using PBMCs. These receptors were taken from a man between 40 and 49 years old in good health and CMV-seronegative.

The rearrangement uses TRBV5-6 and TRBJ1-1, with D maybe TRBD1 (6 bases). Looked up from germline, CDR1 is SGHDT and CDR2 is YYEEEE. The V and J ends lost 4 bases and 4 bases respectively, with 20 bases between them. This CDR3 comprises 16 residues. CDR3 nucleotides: TGTGCCAGCAGCCACTCCAACGCACAGGGATCCACTGAAGCTTTCTTT. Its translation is CASSHSNAQGSTEAFF.

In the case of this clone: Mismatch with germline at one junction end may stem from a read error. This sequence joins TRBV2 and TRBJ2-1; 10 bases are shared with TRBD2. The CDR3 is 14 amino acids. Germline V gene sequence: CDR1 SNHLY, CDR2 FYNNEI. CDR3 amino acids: CASSQRGGYDEQFF. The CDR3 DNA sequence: TGTGCCAGCAGTCAGCGGGGGGGCTACGATGAGCAGTTCTTC. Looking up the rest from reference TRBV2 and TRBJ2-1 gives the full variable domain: EPEVTQTPSHQVTQMGQEVILRCVPISNHLYFYWYRQILGQKVEFLVSFYNNEISEKSEIFDDQFSVERPDGSNFTLKIRSTKLEDSAMYFCASSQRGGYDEQFFGPGTRLTVL.

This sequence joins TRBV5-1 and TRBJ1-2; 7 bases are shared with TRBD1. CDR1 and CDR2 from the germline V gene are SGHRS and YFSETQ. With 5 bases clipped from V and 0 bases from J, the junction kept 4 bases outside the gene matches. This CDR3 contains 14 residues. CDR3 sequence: CASSRDSTNYGYTF. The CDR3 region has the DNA TGCGCCAGCAGTCGGGACAGTACTAACTATGGCTACACCTTC.

The CDR3 sequence: CASSDTRRSYEQYF. CDR3 bases: TGTGCCAGCAGTGACACCCGTAGATCCTACGAGCAGTACTTC. The chain carries TRBV25-1 and TRBJ2-7; D remains ambiguous. Germline CDR1 and CDR2: MGHDK and SYGVNS. V gave up 3 bases and J gave up 1 base, with 10 bases separating them. This CDR3 has 14 amino acids.

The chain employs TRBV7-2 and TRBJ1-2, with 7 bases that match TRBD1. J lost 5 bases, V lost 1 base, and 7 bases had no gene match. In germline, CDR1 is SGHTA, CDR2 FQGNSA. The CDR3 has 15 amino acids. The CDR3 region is CASSLGGGAGYGYTF. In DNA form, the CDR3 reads TGTGCCAGCAGCTTAGGAGGGGGCGCTGGATATGGCTACACCTTC.

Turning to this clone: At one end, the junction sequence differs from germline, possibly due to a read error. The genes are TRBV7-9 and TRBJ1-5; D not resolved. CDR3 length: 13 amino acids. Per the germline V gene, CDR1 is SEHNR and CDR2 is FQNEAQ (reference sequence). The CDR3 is CSSSLGLNQPQHF. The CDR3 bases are TGTTCCAGCAGCTTAGGACTAAATCAGCCCCAGCATTTT.

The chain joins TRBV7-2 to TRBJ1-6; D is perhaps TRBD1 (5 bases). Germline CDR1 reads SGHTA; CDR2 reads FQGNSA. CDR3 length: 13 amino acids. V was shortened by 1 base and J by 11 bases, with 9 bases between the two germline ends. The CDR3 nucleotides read TGTGCCAGCAGCTTAGACCAGGGAACACCCCTCCACTTT. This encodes CASSLDQGTPLHF.

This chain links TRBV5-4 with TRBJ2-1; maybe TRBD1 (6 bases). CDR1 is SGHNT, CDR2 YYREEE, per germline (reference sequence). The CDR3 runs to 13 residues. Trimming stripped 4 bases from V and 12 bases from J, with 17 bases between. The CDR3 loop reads CASSPSTGPRQFF. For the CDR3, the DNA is TGTGCCAGCAGCCCCTCGACAGGCCCAAGGCAGTTCTTC.

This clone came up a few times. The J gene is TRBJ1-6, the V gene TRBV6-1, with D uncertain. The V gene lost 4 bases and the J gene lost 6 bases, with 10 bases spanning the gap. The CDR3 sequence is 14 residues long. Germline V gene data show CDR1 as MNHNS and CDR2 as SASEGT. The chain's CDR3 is CASSGGNSNSPLHF. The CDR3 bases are TGTGCCAGCAGTGGCGGGAACTCTAATTCACCCCTCCACTTT.

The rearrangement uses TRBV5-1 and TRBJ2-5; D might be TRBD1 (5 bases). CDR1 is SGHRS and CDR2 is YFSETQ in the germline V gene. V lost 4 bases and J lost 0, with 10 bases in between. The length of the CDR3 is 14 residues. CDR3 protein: CASSRPTDQETQYF. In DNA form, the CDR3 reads TGCGCCAGCAGCCGACCGACAGACCAAGAGACCCAGTACTTC.

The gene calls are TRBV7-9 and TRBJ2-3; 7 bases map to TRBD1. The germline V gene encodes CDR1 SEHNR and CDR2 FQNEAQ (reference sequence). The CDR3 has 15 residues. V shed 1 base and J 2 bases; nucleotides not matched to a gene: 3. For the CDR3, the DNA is TGTGCCAGCAGCTTAGGGGACAGAGACACAGATACGCAGTATTTT. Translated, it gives CASSLGDRDTDTQYF.

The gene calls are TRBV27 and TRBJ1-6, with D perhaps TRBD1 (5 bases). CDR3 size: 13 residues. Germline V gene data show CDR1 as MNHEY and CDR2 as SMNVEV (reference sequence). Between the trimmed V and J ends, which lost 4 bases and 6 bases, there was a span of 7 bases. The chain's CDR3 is CASSWGSNSPLHF. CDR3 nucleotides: TGTGCCAGCAGTTGGGGCTCTAATTCACCCCTCCACTTT.

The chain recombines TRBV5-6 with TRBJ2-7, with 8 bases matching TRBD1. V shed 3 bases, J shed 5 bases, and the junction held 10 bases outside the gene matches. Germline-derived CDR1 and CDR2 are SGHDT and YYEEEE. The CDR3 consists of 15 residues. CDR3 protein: CASSYGQGTFDEQYF. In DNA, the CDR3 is TGTGCCAGCAGCTATGGACAGGGAACTTTCGACGAGCAGTACTTC.

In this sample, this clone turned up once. The DNA of the CDR3 is TGTGCCAGCAGTGAGCGGGACAGAAATTCACCCCTCCACTTT. Its translation: CASSERDRNSPLHF. The rearrangement joins TRBV6-1 to TRBJ1-6; 7 bases are a match to TRBD1. The CDR3 loop spans 14 amino acids. CDR1 is MNHNS, CDR2 SASEGT, per germline. Trimming removed 3 bases from V and 7 bases from J; junction bases left unmatched: 3.